What follows are 32 T cell receptor beta chains derived from one specimen sequenced in a study of blood T cells in healthy people across ages. A second PCR, run for roughly 7 to 12 cycles, used a sample-barcoded 5' primer plus a J-beta primer mix. TCRdb re-called the 5' RACE reads through MiXCR, storing one row per CDR3 protein. This sample has 750,000 to 950,000 distinct CDR3 sequences, with roughly 50% found just once. Sequenced sample: blood. The source of these receptors is a man older than 75 in good health.

This clonotype appeared a few times. Here the CDR3 reads CASSTAGTGDEQYF. The DNA of the CDR3 is TGTGCCAGCAGCACAGCCGGGACAGGTGACGAGCAGTACTTC. The J gene is TRBJ2-7, the V gene TRBV6-6; 8 nucleotides agree with TRBD1. Trimming took 6 bases from V and 5 from J; bases not matched to a gene: 9. CDR3 length: 14 residues. The germline gives CDR1 MNHNY, CDR2 SVGAGI (reference sequence).

The chain uses TRBV3-1 and TRBJ2-7; D unclear. The V gene lost 6 bases and the J gene lost 3 bases, with 18 bases spanning the gap. This CDR3 spans 15 amino acids. Germline V gene lookup returns CDR1 LGHDT and CDR2 YNNKEL (reference sequence). Here the CDR3 DNA reads TGTGCCAGCAGTCCTACCGGGCCGATACGCTACGAGCAGTACTTC. It translates to CASSPTGPIRYEQYF.

This clonotype was counted only a few times. The chain links TRBV7-3 to TRBJ2-1; weak D call: TRBD1 (5 bases). V dropped 1 base and J dropped 9 bases, with 10 bases sitting between them. In germline, CDR1 is SGHTA, CDR2 FQGTGA. The CDR3 covers 13 residues. CDR3 DNA sequence: TGTGCCAGCAGCTTAATCGTCCAGGGTGAGCAGTTCTTC. This translates into CASSLIVQGEQFF.

The chain carries TRBV27 and TRBJ2-1, with 10 positions matching TRBD1. CDR1 MNHEY and CDR2 SMNVEV come from the germline V gene (reference sequence). CDR3 length: 16 residues. V gave up 6 bases and J gave up 0 bases; unmatched junction bases: 5. The CDR3 sequence is CASRGTGAISYNEQFF. CDR3 coding DNA: TGTGCCAGCAGGGGGACAGGGGCAATCTCCTACAATGAGCAGTTCTTC.

The CDR3 loop reads CSATEGGLLNYNEQYF. In nucleotides, the CDR3 is TGCAGCGCCACGGAGGGCGGACTTCTCAACTACAATGAGCAGTACTTC. V is TRBV29-1 and J is TRBJ2-1, with a tentative D call TRBD2 (6 bases). With the DNA end fitting TRBJ2-7 better, the J assignment may be wrong. CDR1 SQVTM and CDR2 ANQGSEA come from the germline V gene. The CDR3 has 16 amino acids.

The V gene is TRBV9, the J gene TRBJ2-1; D call uncertain. V lost 0 bases, J lost 6 bases, and 4 bases lay in between. The CDR3 totals 12 residues. The V gene's germline CDR1 is SGDLS and CDR2 YYNGEE. CDR3 in amino acids: CASSVGSNEQFF. Here the CDR3 DNA reads TGTGCCAGCAGCGTAGGTAGCAATGAGCAGTTCTTC.

This chain uses TRBV3-1 with TRBJ2-1; TRBD1 aligns across 11 bases. This CDR3 contains 15 residues. The V gene end was trimmed by 0 bases and the J gene end by 5 bases; junction bases not matched to a gene: 0. The germline gives CDR1 LGHDT, CDR2 YNNKEL (reference sequence). The CDR3 DNA reads TGTGCCAGCAGCCAAGAGGGACAGGGGGACAATGAGCAGTTCTTC. Translation gives CASSQEGQGDNEQFF.

This clonotype came up a few times. V usage is TRBV29-1 and J usage is TRBJ2-7; TRBD2 agrees at 8 bases. CDR1 and CDR2 (germline): SQVTM, ANQGSEA. The trim removed 4 bases at V and 7 bases at J, leaving 9 bases unmatched. This CDR3 comprises 13 residues. The CDR3 loop is CSVVTGGRREQYF. The CDR3 bases are TGCAGCGTTGTCACGGGAGGGCGTAGGGAGCAGTACTTC.

This clonotype was seen a few times. The rearrangement uses TRBV3-1 and TRBJ2-3; D remains ambiguous. CDR1 is LGHDT, CDR2 YNNKEL, per germline (reference sequence). V dropped 0 bases and J dropped 14 bases, with 24 bases sitting between them. This CDR3 is 16 amino acids long. This CDR3 is CASSQERFTEHRYAYF. The CDR3 coding sequence is TGTGCCAGCAGCCAAGAACGTTTTACTGAGCACAGATACGCGTATTTT.

This CDR3 is CASSPGTIPHGYTF. The CDR3 DNA reads as TGTGCCAGCAGCCCCGGGACAATTCCCCATGGCTACACCTTC. V is TRBV12-3 or TRBV12-4 and J is TRBJ1-2, with a tentative D call TRBD1 (6 bases). The CDR3 totals 14 residues. Trimming shortened V by 6 bases and J by 6 bases, and 17 bases separated the two germline ends.

This chain connects TRBV6-2 or TRBV6-3 to TRBJ2-1; 13 positions match TRBD2. V lost 6 bases, J lost 7 bases, and 6 bases stayed unmatched. The CDR3 is 15 residues long. Germline lookup yields CDR1 MNHEY and CDR2 SVGEGT. DNA for the CDR3: TGTGCCAGCAGCGGCCGGACTAGCGGGAGTAATGAGCAGTTCTTC. It yields the protein CASSGRTSGSNEQFF.

Note on this clonotype: A single base separates this from a much larger clone, so it may be a read error. The rearrangement links TRBV7-9 to TRBJ2-5; no definite D call. The germline CDR1 and CDR2 sequences are SEHNR and FQNEAQ (reference sequence). The V gene lost 6 bases and the J gene lost 6 bases, with 11 bases spanning the gap. CDR3 length: 12 residues. The CDR3 loop is CASSPGEKTQYF. The CDR3 nucleotides are TGTGCCAGCAGTCCTGGCGAAAAGACCCAGTACTTC.

The chain links TRBV13 to TRBJ2-7; D assignment may be TRBD1 or TRBD2 (5 bases each). Trimming left V 4 bases short and J 0 bases short, with 13 bases between. Germline V gene data show CDR1 as PRHDT and CDR2 as FYEKMQ (reference sequence). CDR3 length: 15 amino acids. The CDR3: CASSSGDGSSYEQYF. Here the CDR3 DNA reads TGTGCCAGCAGCTCCGGGGACGGATCCTCCTACGAGCAGTACTTC.

This clonotype appeared many times. V usage is TRBV20-1 and J usage is TRBJ2-1; the match to TRBD2 covers 7 bases. From germline, CDR1 is DFQATT and CDR2 SNEGSKA (reference sequence). This CDR3 region has 14 residues. The V gene end was trimmed by 5 bases and the J gene end by 7 bases; junction bases not matched to a gene: 11. CDR3 bases: TGCAGTGCTCTGGGTCGGGAGGCAAAGAATGAGCAGTTCTTC. Amino acids: CSALGREAKNEQFF.

The J gene is TRBJ2-1, the V gene TRBV28; 12 bases map to TRBD2. The CDR3 consists of 16 residues. Germline CDR1 is MDHEN and CDR2 is SYDVKM. With 5 bases clipped from V and 12 bases from J, the junction kept 14 bases outside the gene matches. The CDR3 DNA is TGTGCCAGCAGTAGTCCAGGGACTAGCGGGTCAAGGTGGCAGTTCTTC. Amino acid sequence: CASSSPGTSGSRWQFF.

This clonotype appeared once. Mismatch with germline at one junction end may stem from a read error. The gene calls are TRBV5-1 and TRBJ1-1; no firm D call. In germline, CDR1 is SGHRS, CDR2 YFSETQ. The CDR3 consists of 14 residues. In DNA form, the CDR3 reads TGCGCCAGCAGCTTGGCTGGCAGGCTCACTGAAGCTATCTTT. This codes for CASSLAGRLTEAIF.

This chain uses TRBV5-1 with TRBJ2-7, with a tentative D call TRBD2 (7 bases). The length of the CDR3 is 15 residues. V lost 3 bases to trimming and J lost 5 bases, with 18 bases between them. The germline CDR1 and CDR2 sequences are SGHRS and YFSETQ. The CDR3 nucleotides are TGCGCCAGCAGCTGGGCAGGGAGGGGGATAGACGAGCAGTACTTC. This encodes CASSWAGRGIDEQYF.

V gene TRBV27 combines with J gene TRBJ2-2; D is perhaps TRBD1 (5 bases). V lost 2 bases, J lost 0 bases, and 13 bases lay in between. The CDR3 is 17 residues long. Germline V gene data show CDR1 as MNHEY and CDR2 as SMNVEV (reference sequence). CDR3 sequence reads: CASSLRGTVSNTGELFF. CDR3 DNA sequence: TGTGCCAGCAGTTTAAGGGGAACGGTATCGAACACCGGGGAGCTGTTTTTT.

This clonotype came up once. The rearrangement uses TRBV10-3 and TRBJ2-7, with D tentatively TRBD2 (6 bases). Germline lookup yields CDR1 ENHRY and CDR2 SYGVKD. The germline V and J ends were trimmed by 10 bases and 1 base, with 17 bases remaining between them. CDR3 length: 14 amino acids. CDR3 nucleotide sequence: TGTGCCACCCGTCCCGGCGGGGTTTCCTACGAGCAGTACTTC. It codes for CATRPGGVSYEQYF.

This clonotype occurred a few times. The chain links TRBV7-9 to TRBJ1-4; TRBD1 agrees at 7 bases. Germline-derived CDR1 and CDR2 are SEHNR and FQNEAQ (reference sequence). The CDR3 covers 15 residues. Trimming took 1 base from V and 7 from J; bases not matched to a gene: 6. The CDR3 is CASSLVPGGSEKLFF. The DNA for the CDR3 is TGTGCCAGCAGCTTAGTTCCAGGGGGAAGTGAAAAACTGTTTTTT.

The gene calls are TRBV2 and TRBJ1-2; TRBD1 might be the D (6 bases). This CDR3 is built from 17 residues. CDR1 and CDR2 (germline): SNHLY, FYNNEI. Trimming took 5 bases from V and 1 from J, leaving 20 bases between them. CDR3 bases: TGTGCCAGCAGTTCAAGGGACAATTCTCCGATTAACTATGGCTACACCTTC. Protein product: CASSSRDNSPINYGYTF.

This clonotype has only a few counts. The chain recombines TRBV12-3 or TRBV12-4 with TRBJ1-2; 9 bases map to TRBD1. Trimming cost V 8 bases and J 3 bases; bases outside gene matches: 4. This CDR3 is built from 13 residues. CDR3: CASRGQGYYGYTF. For the CDR3, the DNA is TGTGCCAGCCGTGGACAGGGGTACTATGGCTACACCTTC.

The chain recombines TRBV6-1 with TRBJ1-2, with 9 bases matching TRBD1. This CDR3 has 14 residues. In germline, CDR1 is MNHNS, CDR2 SASEGT. Unmatched junction bases numbered 9, after V lost 6 bases and J lost 7 bases. The CDR3: CASSLDRGLSGYTF. The DNA of the CDR3 is TGTGCCAGCAGCCTGGACAGGGGTCTCTCTGGCTACACCTTC.

The V gene is TRBV6-5, the J gene TRBJ2-1; 10 bases are a match to TRBD2. Per the germline V gene, CDR1 is MNHEY and CDR2 is SVGAGI. CDR3 length: 14 amino acids. Trimming removed 6 bases from V and 8 bases from J; junction bases left unmatched: 7. The CDR3 is CASRWAAGGYEQFF. The CDR3 coding sequence is TGTGCCAGCAGGTGGGCAGCGGGAGGGTATGAGCAGTTCTTC.

The chain carries TRBV25-1 and TRBJ2-5; D is perhaps TRBD1 (6 bases). There are 15 residues in the CDR3. With 4 bases removed from V and 1 base from J, the gap between germline ends came to 13 bases. Germline CDR1 MGHDK, CDR2 SYGVNS. The CDR3 loop is CASSVNRVAQETQYF. The CDR3 DNA sequence: TGTGCCAGCAGTGTCAACAGGGTTGCCCAAGAGACCCAGTACTTC.

The V and J genes are TRBV29-1 and TRBJ2-7; 9 bases are a match to TRBD1. This CDR3 is 13 amino acids long. Germline loops: CDR1 SQVTM, CDR2 ANQGSEA. V lost 7 bases and J lost 3; bases outside the gene matches: 7. The CDR3 region has the DNA TGCAGCGCGTTTTTGACAGGGGGCTACGAGCAGTACTTC. Translation: CSAFLTGGYEQYF.

This rearrangement joins TRBV29-1 to TRBJ1-2; D is ambiguous. Germline lookup yields CDR1 SQVTM and CDR2 ANQGSEA. CDR3 length: 14 amino acids. The CDR3 DNA sequence: TGCAGTGTCCCCGGCCGGGTCCCAAGAGATGGCTACACCTTC. Protein sequence: CSVPGRVPRDGYTF.

CDR3 DNA: TGCAGTGCTAGAGATTTAAAAGGGGTTGGAGAAAAACTGTTTTTT. Residues: CSARDLKGVGEKLFF. The rearrangement links TRBV20-1 to TRBJ1-4, with D possibly being TRBD1 (5 bases). The germline V and J ends were trimmed by 0 bases and 8 bases, with 16 bases remaining between them. The CDR3 is 15 amino acids. The V gene's germline CDR1 is DFQATT and CDR2 SNEGSKA (reference sequence).

This clonotype was counted between two and nine times. The chain has TRBV4-2 and TRBJ1-2, with D possibly being TRBD1 (5 bases). The V gene lost 1 base and the J gene lost 4 bases, with 28 bases spanning the gap. CDR1 and CDR2 from the germline V gene are LGHNA and YNFKEQ. The CDR3 runs 20 residues. The CDR3 sequence is CASSQVGGEVDARAAYGYTF. CDR3 sequence (DNA): TGTGCCAGCAGCCAAGTAGGAGGGGAGGTGGACGCAAGGGCAGCCTATGGCTACACCTTC.

The chain is built from TRBV20-1 and TRBJ2-7; D gene unclear. The CDR3 totals 12 residues. Germline V gene lookup returns CDR1 DFQATT and CDR2 SNEGSKA (reference sequence). Trimming took off 5 bases at V and 10 bases at J, with 18 bases between the two ends. The CDR3 DNA sequence: TGCAGTGCTGTAGGTCGAGGAGAGGCCCAGTACTTC. It codes for CSAVGRGEAQYF.

CDR3 coding DNA: TGCGCCAGCAGCTTGGGAGGGAGGGGCGGCGCTAATGAAAAACTGTTTTTT. Residues: CASSLGGRGGANEKLFF. V is TRBV5-1 and J is TRBJ1-4; D perhaps matches TRBD1 (5 bases). The CDR3 extends over 17 amino acids. In germline, CDR1 is SGHRS, CDR2 YFSETQ. The ends were cut back, 0 bases at V and 3 bases at J, with 15 bases in the middle.

This chain connects TRBV20-1 to TRBJ2-1, with D perhaps given as TRBD1 or TRBD2 (5 bases each). Germline CDR1 reads DFQATT; CDR2 reads SNEGSKA (reference sequence). V dropped 4 bases and J dropped 12 bases, with 10 bases sitting between them. This CDR3 is built from 10 residues. CDR3 protein: CSATGPGQFF. CDR3 DNA: TGCAGTGCTACGGGACCCGGGCAGTTCTTC.